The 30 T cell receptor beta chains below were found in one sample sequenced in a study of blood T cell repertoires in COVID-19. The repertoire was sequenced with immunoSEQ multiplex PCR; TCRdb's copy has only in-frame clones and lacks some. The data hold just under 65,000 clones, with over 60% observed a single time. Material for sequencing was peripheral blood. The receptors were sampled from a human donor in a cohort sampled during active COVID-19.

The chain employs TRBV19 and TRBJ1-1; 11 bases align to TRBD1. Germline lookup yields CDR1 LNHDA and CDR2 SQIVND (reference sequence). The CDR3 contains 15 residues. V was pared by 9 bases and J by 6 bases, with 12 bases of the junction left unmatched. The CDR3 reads CASRPRTGGFPEAFF. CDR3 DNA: TGTGCCAGCCGTCCTCGGACAGGGGGCTTTCCTGAAGCTTTCTTT.

CDR3 protein: CSVGAGALGGELFF. In DNA, the CDR3 is TGCAGCGTTGGGGCAGGGGCGCTCGGCGGGGAGCTGTTTTTT. The V call is TRBV29-1, the J call TRBJ2-2, with D possibly matching TRBD1 (6 bases). Germline-derived CDR1 and CDR2 are SQVTM and ANQGSEA. The ends were cut back, 4 bases at V and 7 bases at J, with 16 bases in the middle. This CDR3 has 14 amino acids.

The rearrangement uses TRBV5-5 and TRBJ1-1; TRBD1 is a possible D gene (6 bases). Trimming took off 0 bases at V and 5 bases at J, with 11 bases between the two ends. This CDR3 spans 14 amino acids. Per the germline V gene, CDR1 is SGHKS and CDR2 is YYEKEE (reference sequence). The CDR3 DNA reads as TGTGCCAGCAGCTTGGGTCAGGGGTGGACTGAAGCTTTCTTT. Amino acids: CASSLGQGWTEAFF.

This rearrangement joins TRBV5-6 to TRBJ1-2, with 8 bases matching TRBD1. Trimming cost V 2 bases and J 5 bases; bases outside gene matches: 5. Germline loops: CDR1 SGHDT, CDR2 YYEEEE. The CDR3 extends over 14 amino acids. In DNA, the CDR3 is TGTGCCAGCAGCTTTTCCAGGGGGCTGTATGGCTACACCTTC. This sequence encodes CASSFSRGLYGYTF.

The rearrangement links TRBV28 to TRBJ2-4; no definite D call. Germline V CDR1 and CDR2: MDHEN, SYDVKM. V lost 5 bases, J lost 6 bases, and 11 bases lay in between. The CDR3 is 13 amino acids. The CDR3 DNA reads TGTGCCAGCAGTCCGCCCCCAGGAAACATTCAGTACTTC. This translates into CASSPPPGNIQYF.

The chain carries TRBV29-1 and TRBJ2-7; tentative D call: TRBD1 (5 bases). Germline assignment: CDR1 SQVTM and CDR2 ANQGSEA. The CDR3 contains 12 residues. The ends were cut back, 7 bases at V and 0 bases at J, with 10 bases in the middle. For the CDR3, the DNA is TGCAGCGCCAGACAGAACTCCTACGAGCAGTACTTC. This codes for CSARQNSYEQYF.

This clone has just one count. The CDR3 nucleotides are TGTGCCAGTAGTAGCGGGGTGAGGGGCACAGATACGCAGTATTTT. Amino acids: CASSSGVRGTDTQYF. This chain joins TRBV19 and TRBJ2-3; TRBD2 is a possible D gene (6 bases). This CDR3 comprises 15 residues. With 4 bases removed from V and 1 base from J, the gap between germline ends came to 12 bases. Germline V gene data show CDR1 as LNHDA and CDR2 as SQIVND (reference sequence).

The CDR3 DNA sequence: TGTGCCAGCAGCCTCTTACAGAGCGGCGGGGAGCTGTTTTTT. Protein sequence: CASSLLQSGGELFF. V and J are TRBV2 and TRBJ2-2; TRBD2 is a possible D gene (5 bases). V was trimmed by 6 bases and J by 7 bases, leaving 15 bases between them. CDR3 length: 14 amino acids. CDR1 is SNHLY, CDR2 FYNNEI, per germline.

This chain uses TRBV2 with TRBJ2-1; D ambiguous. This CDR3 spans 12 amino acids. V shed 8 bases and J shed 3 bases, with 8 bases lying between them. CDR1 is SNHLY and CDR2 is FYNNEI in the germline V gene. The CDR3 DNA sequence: TGTGCCAGCTCGGCGGACTACAATGAGCAGTTCTTC. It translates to CASSADYNEQFF.

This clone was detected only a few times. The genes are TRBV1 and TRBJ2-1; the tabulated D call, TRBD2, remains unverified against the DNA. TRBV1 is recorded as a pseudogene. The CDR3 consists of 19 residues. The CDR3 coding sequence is TGCACCAGCAGCCAAGATAAACTAGCGGGGGGCAACTCCTACAATGAGCAGTTCTTC. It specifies CTSSQDKLAGGNSYNEQFF.

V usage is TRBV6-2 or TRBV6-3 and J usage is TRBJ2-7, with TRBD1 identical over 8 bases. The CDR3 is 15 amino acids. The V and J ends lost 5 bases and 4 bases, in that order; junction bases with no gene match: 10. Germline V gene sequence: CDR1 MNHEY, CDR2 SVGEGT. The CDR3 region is CASSQDRGVSYEQYF. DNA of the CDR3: TGTGCCAGCAGTCAAGACAGGGGCGTGAGTTACGAGCAGTACTTC.

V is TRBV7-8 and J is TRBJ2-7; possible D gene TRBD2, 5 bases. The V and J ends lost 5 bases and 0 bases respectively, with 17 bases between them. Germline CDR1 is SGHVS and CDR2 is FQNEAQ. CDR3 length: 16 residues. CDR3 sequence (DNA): TGTGCCAGCAGCCGTCGGCTCGGGGAGAGCTCCTACGAGCAGTACTTC. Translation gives CASSRRLGESSYEQYF.

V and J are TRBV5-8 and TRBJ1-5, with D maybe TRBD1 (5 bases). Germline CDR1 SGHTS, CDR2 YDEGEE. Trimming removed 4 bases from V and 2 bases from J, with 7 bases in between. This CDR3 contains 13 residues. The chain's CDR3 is CASSTTGNQPQHF. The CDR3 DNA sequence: TGTGCCAGCAGCACGACAGGCAATCAGCCCCAGCATTTT.

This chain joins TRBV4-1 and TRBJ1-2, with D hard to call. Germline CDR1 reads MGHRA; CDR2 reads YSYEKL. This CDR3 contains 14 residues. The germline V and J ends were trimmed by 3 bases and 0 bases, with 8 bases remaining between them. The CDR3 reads CASSQAGANYGYTF. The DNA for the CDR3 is TGCGCCAGCAGCCAGGCGGGAGCTAACTATGGCTACACCTTC.

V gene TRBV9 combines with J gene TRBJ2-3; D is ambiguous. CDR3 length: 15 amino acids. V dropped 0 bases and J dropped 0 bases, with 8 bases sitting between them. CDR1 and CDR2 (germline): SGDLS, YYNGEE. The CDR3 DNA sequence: TGTGCCAGCAGCGTAGCTGCGGTGAGCACAGATACGCAGTATTTT. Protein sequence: CASSVAAVSTDTQYF. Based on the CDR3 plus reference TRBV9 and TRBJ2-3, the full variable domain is DSGVTQTPKHLITATGQRVTLRCSPRSGDLSVYWYQQSLDQGLQFLIQYYNGEERAKGNILERFSAQQFPDLHSELNLSSLELGDSALYFCASSVAAVSTDTQYFGPGTRLTVL.

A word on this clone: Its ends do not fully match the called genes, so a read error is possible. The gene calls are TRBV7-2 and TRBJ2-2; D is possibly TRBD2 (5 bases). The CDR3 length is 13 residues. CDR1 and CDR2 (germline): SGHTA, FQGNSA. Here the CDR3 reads CATLAPQHRGAVF. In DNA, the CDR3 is TGTGCCACTTTAGCGCCACAACACCGGGGAGCTGTTTTT. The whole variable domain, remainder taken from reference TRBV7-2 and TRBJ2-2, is GAGVSQSPSNKVTEKGKDVELRCDPISGHTALYWYRQSLGQGLEFLIYFQGNSAPDKSGLPSDRFSAERTGGSVSTLTIQRTQQEDSAVYLCATLAPQHRGAVFGEGSRLTVL.

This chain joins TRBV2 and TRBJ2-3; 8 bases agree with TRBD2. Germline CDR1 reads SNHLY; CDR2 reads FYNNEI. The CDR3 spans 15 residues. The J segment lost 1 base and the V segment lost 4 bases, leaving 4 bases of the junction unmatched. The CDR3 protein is CASSAGLGGTDTQYF. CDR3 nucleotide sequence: TGTGCCAGCAGTGCGGGACTAGGCGGCACAGATACGCAGTATTTT.

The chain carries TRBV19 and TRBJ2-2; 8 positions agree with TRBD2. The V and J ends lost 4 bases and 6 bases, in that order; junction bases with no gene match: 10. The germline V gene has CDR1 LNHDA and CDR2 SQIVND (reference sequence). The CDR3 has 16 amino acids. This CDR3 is CASSNRLAINAGELFF. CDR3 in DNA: TGTGCCAGTAGTAATCGACTAGCGATCAACGCCGGGGAGCTGTTTTTT. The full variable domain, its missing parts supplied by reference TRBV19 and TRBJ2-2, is DGGITQSPKYLFRKEGQNVTLSCEQNLNHDAMYWYRQDPGQGLRLIYYSQIVNDFQKGDIAEGYSVSREKKESFPLTVTSAQKNPTAFYLCASSNRLAINAGELFFGEGSRLTVL.

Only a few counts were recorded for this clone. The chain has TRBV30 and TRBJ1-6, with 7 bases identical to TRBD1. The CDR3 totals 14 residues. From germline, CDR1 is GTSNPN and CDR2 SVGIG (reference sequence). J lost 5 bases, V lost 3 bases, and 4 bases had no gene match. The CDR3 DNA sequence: TGTGCCTGGAGGGTTGGGACAGATAATTCACCCCTCCACTTT. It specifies CAWRVGTDNSPLHF.

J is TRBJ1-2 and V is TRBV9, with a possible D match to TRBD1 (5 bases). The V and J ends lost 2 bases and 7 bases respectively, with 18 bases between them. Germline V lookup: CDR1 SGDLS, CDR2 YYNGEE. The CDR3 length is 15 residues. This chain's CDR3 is CASSVGHGREFGYTF. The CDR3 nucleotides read TGTGCCAGCAGCGTCGGACACGGACGAGAGTTTGGCTACACCTTC.

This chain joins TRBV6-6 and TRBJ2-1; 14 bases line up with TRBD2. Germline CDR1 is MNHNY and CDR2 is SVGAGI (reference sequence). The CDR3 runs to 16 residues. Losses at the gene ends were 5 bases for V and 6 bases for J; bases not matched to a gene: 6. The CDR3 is CASSKTSGGAGNEQFF. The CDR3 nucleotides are TGTGCCAGCAGTAAGACTAGCGGGGGGGCAGGCAATGAGCAGTTCTTC.

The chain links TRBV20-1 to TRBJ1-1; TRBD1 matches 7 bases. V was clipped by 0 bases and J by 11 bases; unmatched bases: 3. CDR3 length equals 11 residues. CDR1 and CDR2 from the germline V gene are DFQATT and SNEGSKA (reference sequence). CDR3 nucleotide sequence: TGCAGTGCTAGAGACGACAGGGTGGCTTTCTTT. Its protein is CSARDDRVAFF.

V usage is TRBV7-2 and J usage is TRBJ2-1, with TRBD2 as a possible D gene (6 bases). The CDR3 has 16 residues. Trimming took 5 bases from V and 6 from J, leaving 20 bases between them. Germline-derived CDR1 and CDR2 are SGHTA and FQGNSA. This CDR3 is CASSAQAGQVGNEQFF. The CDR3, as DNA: TGTGCCAGCAGCGCACAAGCGGGCCAGGTTGGCAATGAGCAGTTCTTC.

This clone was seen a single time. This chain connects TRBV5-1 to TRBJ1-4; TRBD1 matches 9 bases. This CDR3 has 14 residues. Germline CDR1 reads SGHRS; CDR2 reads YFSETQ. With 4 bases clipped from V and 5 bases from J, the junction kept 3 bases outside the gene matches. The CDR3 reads CASSLTGGNEKLFF. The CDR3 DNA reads TGCGCCAGCAGCCTGACAGGGGGGAATGAAAAACTGTTTTTT.

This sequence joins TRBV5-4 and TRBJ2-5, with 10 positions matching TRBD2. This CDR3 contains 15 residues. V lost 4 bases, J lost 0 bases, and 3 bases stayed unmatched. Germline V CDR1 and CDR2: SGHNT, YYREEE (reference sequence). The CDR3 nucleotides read TGTGCCAGCAGCACGGGACTAGCGAACCAAGAGACCCAGTACTTC. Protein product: CASSTGLANQETQYF.

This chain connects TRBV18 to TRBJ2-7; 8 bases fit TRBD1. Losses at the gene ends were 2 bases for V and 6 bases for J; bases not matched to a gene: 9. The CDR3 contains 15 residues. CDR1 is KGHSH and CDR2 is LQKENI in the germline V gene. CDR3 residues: CASSPSPQGAGEQYF. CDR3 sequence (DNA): TGTGCCAGCTCACCATCTCCGCAGGGGGCCGGCGAGCAGTACTTC.

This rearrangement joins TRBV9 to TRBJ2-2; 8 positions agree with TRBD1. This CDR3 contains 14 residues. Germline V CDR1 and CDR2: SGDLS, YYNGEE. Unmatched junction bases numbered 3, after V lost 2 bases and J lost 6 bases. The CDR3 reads CASSVRGLAGELFF. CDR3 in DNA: TGTGCCAGCAGCGTCAGGGGGCTGGCCGGGGAGCTGTTTTTT.

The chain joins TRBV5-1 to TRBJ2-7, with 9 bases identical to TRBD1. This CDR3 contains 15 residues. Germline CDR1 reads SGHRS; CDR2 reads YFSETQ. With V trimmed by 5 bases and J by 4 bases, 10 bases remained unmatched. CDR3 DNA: TGCGCCAGCAGTTCCGCCGGGACAGGGCGGTACGAGCAGTACTTC. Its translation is CASSSAGTGRYEQYF.

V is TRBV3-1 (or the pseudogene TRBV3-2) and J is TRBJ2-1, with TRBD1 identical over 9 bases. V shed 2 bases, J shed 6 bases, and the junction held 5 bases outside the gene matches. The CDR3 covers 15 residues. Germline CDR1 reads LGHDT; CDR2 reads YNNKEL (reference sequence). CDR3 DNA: TGTGCCAGCAGCCAAACAGGGGGCAGGGTCAATGAGCAGTTCTTC. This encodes CASSQTGGRVNEQFF.

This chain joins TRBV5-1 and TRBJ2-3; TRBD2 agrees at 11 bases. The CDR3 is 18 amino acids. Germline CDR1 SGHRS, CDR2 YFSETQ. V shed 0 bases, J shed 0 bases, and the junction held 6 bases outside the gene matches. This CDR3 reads CASSLGPSGGISTDTQYF. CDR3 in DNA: TGCGCCAGCAGCTTGGGCCCTAGCGGGGGGATTAGCACAGATACGCAGTATTTT.